This record looks at one TCR beta chain sequence and its context. Authors' methods: Estimated nucleated cell counts came from reference gene primer amplification. Sequencing was performed with immunoSEQ multiplex PCR; in TCRdb, only in-frame clones are kept and a portion is missing. The DNA was the basis for D and trimming; V, J and clone size are from that table. The sample consists of around 330,000 clones, around 90% of them appearing once. The source of the sample is a study of blood T cell repertoires in COVID-19. For the study at large: Researchers got acute and convalescent COVID-19 samples from the United States, Italy and Spain. PBMCs, B-cell-depleted T cells, or T cells were the source of the cDNA or gDNA that made up the material.

The CDR3 contains 16 residues. The germline gives CDR1 MNHEY, CDR2 SVGAGI. Trimming removed 2 bases at V and 3 bases at J, with 15 bases between. The sequenced material came from PBMCs or T cells enriched from blood (not recorded which). The chain employs TRBV6-5 and TRBJ2-3; D is unclear. The TCR originated in a man aged 55 to 70 who had recovered from COVID-19. CDR3 region: CASSYRFGQATDTQYF. The CDR3 DNA reads as TGTGCCAGCAGTTACCGCTTCGGCCAGGCAACAGATACGCAGTATTTT.